This section outlines one T cell receptor (beta chain) sequence together with its context. The CDR3 has 18 amino acids. Germline assignment: CDR1 SGHVS and CDR2 FQNEAQ. V was cut by 4 bases and J by 7 bases, with 25 bases left in between. The assay was immunoSEQ multiplex PCR, and TCRdb's table has in-frame clones only and misses some. This sample yields about 140,000 clones, of which roughly 86% are seen a single time; 1.5% to 2% belongs to the top ten. The data were taken from a study of blood T cell repertoires in COVID-19. Study overall: Samples representing acute and convalescent COVID-19 were sourced from the United States, Italy and Spain.

V usage is TRBV7-8 and J usage is TRBJ2-2; possibly TRBD1 for D (5 bases). Input material: peripheral blood. This TCR was recovered from a man between 65 and 85 years old with acute or convalescent COVID-19. The CDR3: CASSSKGFVVGQGGELFF. The CDR3 DNA is TGTGCCAGCAGCTCAAAGGGTTTTGTTGTAGGGCAGGGCGGGGAGCTGTTTTTT.